A single sample gave rise to the 4 T cell receptor beta chains below, sequenced in a study of CD4 and CD8 cells across lung adenocarcinoma regions. From the PCR reads, TCRdb called clonotypes with MiXCR, one entry per CDR3 protein. The sample holds approximately 25,000 distinct CDR3 sequences; about 50% are singletons and the top ten take approximately 46%. Sequences were obtained from CD8+ T cells from the center of a lung tumor. The source is a male donor with lung adenocarcinoma. The CD4 and CD8 labels of this study may be unreliable.

The V call is TRBV25-1, the J call TRBJ2-6; D gene unclear. V was cut by 6 bases and J by 3 bases, with 6 bases left in between. Germline CDR1 MGHDK, CDR2 SYGVNS. CDR3 length: 13 residues. The CDR3 spells CASRGDGANVLTF. As DNA, the CDR3 is TGTGCCAGCAGAGGTGATGGGGCCAACGTCCTGACTTTC.

For this clonotype: One end of the junction varies from germline; a read error may be responsible. The V and J genes are TRBV6-1 and TRBJ2-3; a weak D match, TRBD1 (6 bases). From germline, CDR1 is MNHNS and CDR2 SASEGT. CDR3 size: 14 residues. This CDR3 reads CAGSGGDGDVTQYF. The CDR3 nucleotides read TGTGCCGGCAGTGGGGGCGATGGCGACGTTACGCAGTATTTT.

This clonotype was counted at least ten times. The chain combines TRBV6-1 with TRBJ2-7; D not resolved. CDR1 and CDR2 from the germline V gene are MNHNS and SASEGT. V shed 8 bases and J shed 2 bases, with 13 bases lying between them. There are 13 residues in the CDR3. CDR3 nucleotide sequence: TGTGCCAGCGGGTTGGTGGCAGCCTACGAGCAGTACTTC. Amino acids: CASGLVAAYEQYF.

This clonotype was detected a few times. CDR3 protein: CASGLWPGQGAYEQYF. The CDR3 nucleotides are TGTGCTAGTGGTTTGTGGCCGGGACAGGGGGCCTACGAGCAGTACTTC. This rearrangement joins TRBV12-5 to TRBJ2-7; TRBD1 matches 11 bases. J lost 2 bases, V lost 2 bases, and 5 bases had no gene match. There are 16 residues in the CDR3. Germline values: CDR1 LGHNT, CDR2 FRNRAP.